This T cell receptor beta chain emerged from a study of T cell clonality in common variable immunodeficiency (dated by TCRdb to between 2014 and 2017). General study outcomes and caveats: Correlations of repertoire features with clinical complications were constrained by heterogeneity among patients within the CVID cohort. TCRbeta clonality was higher in CVID subjects than in healthy controls (t-test p = 0.018), and the increase was most characteristic of about a third of subjects. CVID TCRbeta sequences were reported to have fewer deletions and N-nucleotide insertions and to lack highly modified clones with 13 or more V deletions. Even though DNA input was equal, the average per sample came to some 90,000 unique sequences for controls compared with roughly 30,000 for CVID samples. Healthy controls shared more TCRbeta clones with each other than CVID subjects shared among themselves (p < 0.0001). It was noted by the authors that sequencing of the repertoires of T cell subpopulations would be needed to clarify the cause of the increased clonality in CVID.

Equivalent amounts of genomic DNA from CVID and control samples were used as sequencing input. For every sample, a 60 bp segment covering the rearranged TCRbeta CDR3 region was amplified and then sequenced. The immunoSEQ assay, a bias-corrected multiplex PCR combined with high-throughput sequencing, was used for TCRbeta amplification. The study's own analysis went as follows. Every unique nucleotide sequence counted as a clone and was annotated with V, D and J genes, copy number and frequency. Sequences were labeled productive if in frame, and non-productive if out of frame or containing stop codons. As previously described, clonality was computed from Shannon's entropy. Mean CDR3 Kyte-Doolittle hydropathy was derived from the predicted amino acid sequences of productive clones. Using the R hclust function, scaled V gene usage was clustered hierarchically with Manhattan distance and complete linkage. Clone sharing by CDR3 amino acid sequence was assessed by resampling 12 repertoires per group over 100 rounds. The repertoires were searched for more than 65 published EBV-specific and 200 to 300 published CMV-specific TCRbeta sequences. After a couple of CVID samples that produced fewer than 10,000 sequences were dropped from the analysis, 45 or so CVID repertoires remained. The source is immuneACCESS, and TCRdb retained only in-frame sequences with V and J called. Part of the clones is not carried over; for the studies checked, unresolved V genes explain less than half of this, and the remainder is unexplained. V and J calls plus clone size are reproduced from that table; the DNA served to infer D and trimming. The sample counts approximately 28,000 clones, each observed more than once. The top ten hold less than 3.5% of the sample.

This clone appeared many times. It has no known antigen specificity. Read data end 3 residues before the CDR3 end; the end is taken from the germline J gene. From the cysteine through the phenylalanine, the CDR3 covers 16 amino acids. Sequencing covers 39 bases of the CDR3, shown here with the frame starting at base 1. Trimming accounts for 4 bases at V and 9 bases at J, while the number of junction bases matched to no gene is 14. Looking up the germline V gene yields CDR1 SGHRS and CDR2 YFSETQ. Diagnosis of CVID followed standard criteria, namely serum IgG, IgA and/or IgM below the normal range together with specific antibody deficiency. There were around 46 subjects in the CVID group (about 15 female and 29 male), ranging in age from roughly 9 to 65 years, with a mean age of roughly 43. Predominantly Caucasian heritage was noted among both the CVID patients and the healthy controls. At the time of study participation, every CVID subject had been on replacement immunoglobulin therapy for at least one year. At the time of blood collection, no CVID subject was ill or was being treated with immunomodulatory or immunosuppressive medication. Heparinized peripheral whole blood samples of roughly 5 to 8 ml were obtained from each donor. TCRbeta CDR3 repertoires were sequenced from genomic DNA of adults with common variable immune deficiency (CVID) and healthy adult controls. Diluted blood was subjected to density centrifugation over Hypaque 1077 or Ficoll-Paque for isolation of peripheral blood mononuclear cells. Genomic DNA was obtained from unsorted mononuclear cells using either Qiagen column purification or a centrifugation-based method.

The V gene is TRBV5-1 and the J gene is TRBJ2-1, with TRBD1 identical over 9 junction bases. This receptor was taken from a human donor with common variable immunodeficiency. Sequenced: peripheral blood mononuclear cells. CDR3 DNA (partial): TGCGCCAGCAGCGACGGACAGGGGCTACCCGCCACTGAG. This is translated as CASSDGQGLPATE. The full CDR3 reads CASSDGQGLPATEQFF.